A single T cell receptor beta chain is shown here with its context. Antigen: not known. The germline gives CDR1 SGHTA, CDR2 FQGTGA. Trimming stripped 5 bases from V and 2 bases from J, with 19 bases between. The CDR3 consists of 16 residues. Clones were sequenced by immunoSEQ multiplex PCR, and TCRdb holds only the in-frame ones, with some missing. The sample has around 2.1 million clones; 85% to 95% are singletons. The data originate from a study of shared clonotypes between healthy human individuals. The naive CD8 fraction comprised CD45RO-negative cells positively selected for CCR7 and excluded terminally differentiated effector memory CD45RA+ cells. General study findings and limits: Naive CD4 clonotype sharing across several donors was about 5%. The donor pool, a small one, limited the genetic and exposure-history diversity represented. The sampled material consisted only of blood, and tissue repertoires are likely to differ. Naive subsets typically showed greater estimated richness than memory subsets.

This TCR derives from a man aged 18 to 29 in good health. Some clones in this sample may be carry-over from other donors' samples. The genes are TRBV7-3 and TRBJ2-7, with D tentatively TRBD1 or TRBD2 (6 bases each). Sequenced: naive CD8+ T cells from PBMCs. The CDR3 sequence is CASSPEGGRVPYEQYF. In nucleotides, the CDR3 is TGTGCCAGCAGCCCGGAGGGGGGCAGGGTACCCTACGAGCAGTACTTC. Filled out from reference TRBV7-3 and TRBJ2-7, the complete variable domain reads GAGVSQTPSNKVTEKGKYVELRCDPISGHTALYWYRQSLGQGPEFLIYFQGTGAADDSGLPNDRFFAVRPEGSVSTLKIQRTERGDSAVYLCASSPEGGRVPYEQYFGPGTRLTVT.